This T cell receptor beta chain came from a study of CD8 T cell repertoires and HIV-1 epitope variants. Study-level information: Twenty-five autologous and known Gag and Nef epitope variant peptides each stimulated T cells separately.

Sequencing used immunoSEQ multiplex PCR; TCRdb keeps in-frame clones, though not all of them. The sample comprises fewer than 6,000 clones, 64% of which are singletons, and about 45% rests with the top ten. This clone was detected a few times. The antigen is not known. The CDR3 length is 13 residues. V was cut by 0 bases and J by 6 bases, with 9 bases left in between. Germline V lookup: CDR1 GTSNPN, CDR2 SVGIG (reference sequence). What was sequenced was cultured CD8+ T cells derived from PBMCs. The chain employs TRBV30 and TRBJ1-5; D gene ambiguous. The TCR sequence derives from a male donor with HIV. The CDR3 protein is CAWSVRGLQPQHF. The CDR3 bases are TGTGCCTGGAGTGTACGTGGTCTTCAGCCCCAGCATTTT.